This record concerns one TCR beta chain sequence. What it binds is not known. The data belong to a study of cytomegalovirus exposure and HLA in healthy donors. Germline V lookup: CDR1 SGDLS, CDR2 YYNGEE. Trimming at V came to 4 bases and at J to 5 bases, leaving 10 bases not matched to a gene. The CDR3 covers 15 residues. This PCR relied on a set of 60 Vbeta primers and 13 Jbeta primers. Data came from immunoSEQ multiplex PCR; TCRdb stores just in-frame clones and leaves some out. The table includes about 140,000 clones, approximately 80% detected once. Study-level results: The study labeled approximately 150 TCR beta chains cytomegalovirus-associated. What a later analysis reportedly showed was that an Asian-associated ancestry cluster had fewer N-insertions than the 666-donor mean. Sequencing probably produced one cluster of sequence variants that were highly shared.

The origin of this receptor is a male donor in good health and CMV-seronegative. The rearrangement links TRBV9 to TRBJ1-1; 8 nucleotides agree with TRBD1. Sample: PBMCs. CDR3 nucleotides: TGTGCCAGCAGCACCGGACAGGGTAGTTCAACTGAAGCTTTCTTT. It encodes CASSTGQGSSTEAFF.